This passage covers 6 T cell receptor beta chains from one sample sequenced in a study of STAT5B mutations in CD4+ large granular lymphocyte leukemia. Libraries were prepared by immunoSEQ multiplex PCR; TCRdb keeps only in-frame clonotypes and omits some of them. The table has 30,000 to 40,000 clones, roughly 71% seen once; the top ten hold 2.5% to 3%. Source material: CD4+ T cells from blood buffy coats. These receptors were taken from a human donor in good health.

The chain joins TRBV5-1 to TRBJ1-4, with 8 bases matching TRBD1. CDR3 length: 16 amino acids. Germline values: CDR1 SGHRS, CDR2 YFSETQ. The V gene end was trimmed by 0 bases and the J gene end by 8 bases; junction bases not matched to a gene: 9. The DNA for the CDR3 is TGCGCCAGCAGCTTGGAGGCGACAGGGGCAGGGGAAAAACTGTTTTTT. Protein: CASSLEATGAGEKLFF.

The rearrangement links TRBV5-4 to TRBJ2-7; TRBD1 agrees at 8 bases. V dropped 5 bases and J dropped 1; count of bases not matched to a gene: 8. Per the germline V gene, CDR1 is SGHNT and CDR2 is YYREEE (reference sequence). The CDR3 totals 15 residues. Written as DNA, the CDR3 is TGTGCCAGCAGTTCTGGACAGGGTGTTTCCTACGAGCAGTACTTC. Its translation: CASSSGQGVSYEQYF.

V is TRBV6-6 and J is TRBJ2-5, with a tentative D call TRBD1 (5 bases). The assigned J gene may be wrong: the sequence end matches TRBJ2-7 better. Germline lookup yields CDR1 MNHNY and CDR2 SVGAGI (reference sequence). The CDR3 sequence is 13 residues long. The DNA for the CDR3 is TGTGCCAGCAGTTACGGGAAGGGGTACGAGCAGTACTTC. This codes for CASSYGKGYEQYF.

The rearrangement uses TRBV5-1 and TRBJ2-1; D might be TRBD1 (7 bases). Germline V lookup: CDR1 SGHRS, CDR2 YFSETQ. The CDR3 runs to 16 residues. Trimming took 3 bases from V and 0 from J, leaving 13 bases between them. The CDR3 nucleotides are TGCGCCAGCAGCTACCGCGGGGACAGCTCCTACAATGAGCAGTTCTTC. Translating it yields CASSYRGDSSYNEQFF. The entire variable domain, with the rest obtained from reference TRBV5-1 and TRBJ2-1, is as follows: KAGVTQTPRYLIKTRGQQVTLSCSPISGHRSVSWYQQTPGQGLQFLFEYFSETQRNKGNFPGRFSGRQFSNSRSEMNVSTLELGDSALYLCASSYRGDSSYNEQFFGPGTRLTVL.

This clone was recorded only once. V usage is TRBV5-6 and J usage is TRBJ1-6, with a possible D match to TRBD1 (6 bases). The V end was cut by 0 bases, the J end by 9 bases, with 10 bases between. The CDR3 runs 14 residues. The germline CDR1 and CDR2 sequences are SGHDT and YYEEEE. The CDR3 region has the DNA TGTGCCAGCAGCTTGGGGAGCAGGGGTTCACCCCTCCACTTT. Encoded protein: CASSLGSRGSPLHF.

In this sample, this clone turned up once. CDR3: CASSIAGLPNTEAFF. Here the CDR3 DNA reads TGTGCCAGTAGTATAGCCGGACTTCCGAACACTGAAGCTTTCTTT. V and J are TRBV19 and TRBJ1-1; no reliable D call. The CDR3 has 15 amino acids. Germline CDR1 is LNHDA and CDR2 is SQIVND (reference sequence). V was cut by 1 base and J by 1 base, with 10 bases left in between.